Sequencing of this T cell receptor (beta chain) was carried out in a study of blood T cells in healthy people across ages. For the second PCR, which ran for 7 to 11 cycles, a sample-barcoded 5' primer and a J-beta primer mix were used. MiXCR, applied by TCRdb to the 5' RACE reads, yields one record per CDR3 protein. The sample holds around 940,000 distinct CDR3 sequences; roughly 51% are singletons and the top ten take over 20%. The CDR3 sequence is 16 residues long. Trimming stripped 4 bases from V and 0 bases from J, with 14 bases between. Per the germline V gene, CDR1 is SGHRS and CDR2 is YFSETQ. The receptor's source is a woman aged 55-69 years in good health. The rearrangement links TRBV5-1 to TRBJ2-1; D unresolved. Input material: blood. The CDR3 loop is CASSRNRRSSYNEQFF. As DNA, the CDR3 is TGCGCCAGCAGCAGAAATAGGCGGAGCTCCTACAATGAGCAGTTCTTC. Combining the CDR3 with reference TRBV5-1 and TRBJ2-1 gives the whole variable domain KAGVTQTPRYLIKTRGQQVTLSCSPISGHRSVSWYQQTPGQGLQFLFEYFSETQRNKGNFPGRFSGRQFSNSRSEMNVSTLELGDSALYLCASSRNRRSSYNEQFFGPGTRLTVL.